This T cell receptor (beta chain) was captured in a study of cytomegalovirus exposure and HLA in healthy donors. Study outcomes and limitations: The listing of about 150 TCR beta chains classed them as cytomegalovirus-associated. TCR clusters originating in the first cohort tended to co-occur in the approximately 120 validation repertoires, according to a later analysis. Reports described diagnosis of cytomegalovirus status by the classifier as highly specific and sensitive.

Trimming shortened V by 2 bases and J by 0 bases, and 8 bases separated the two germline ends. The CDR3 contains 15 residues. CDR1 MNHEY and CDR2 SVGAGI come from the germline V gene. Libraries were prepared by immunoSEQ multiplex PCR; TCRdb keeps only in-frame clonotypes and omits some of them. The sample carries roughly 190,000 clones, roughly 86% recorded once. As regards this clone: Its specificity is not known.

The donors were part of the validation cohort, which consisted of some 120 subjects and was separate from the first cohort of 600 to 850 subjects. This sequence was found in a man aged 25-45 years in good health and CMV-seropositive. The specimen sequenced was PBMCs. V and J are TRBV6-5 and TRBJ1-3; D is unresolved. The CDR3 region is CASSYGGNSGNTIYF. The CDR3 region has the DNA TGTGCCAGCAGTTACGGAGGAAACTCTGGAAACACCATATATTTT.